These 10 T cell receptor beta chains were all obtained from the same sample, sequenced in a study of T-cell reconstitution after alpha-beta-depleted transplantation in children. The TCRbeta library was prepared with unique molecular identifiers. TCRdb called the PCR reads again in MiXCR, with one record for every CDR3 protein. This table holds fewer than 750,000 distinct CDR3 sequences, 20% to 25% found once. Source: PBMCs, mostly from graft donor cells, taken 360 days after TCRalphabeta/CD19-depleted stem cell transplant. These receptor sequences come from a boy in the first two years of life who had a stem cell transplant for acute myeloid leukemia, so the T cells may come from the graft donor.

The sample holds a few counts of this clonotype. V is TRBV4-1 and J is TRBJ2-3; no clear D. The CDR3 has 17 amino acids. Trimming shortened V by 3 bases and J by 4 bases, and 20 bases separated the two germline ends. Looked up from germline, CDR1 is MGHRA and CDR2 is YSYEKL. CDR3 protein: CASSHVRRPRPADTQYF. The CDR3 bases are TGCGCCAGCAGCCATGTTAGAAGACCTCGACCCGCAGATACGCAGTATTTT.

This clonotype was detected many times. The chain carries TRBV7-9 and TRBJ1-6, with D perhaps TRBD1 (5 bases). Trimming removed 0 bases from V and 8 bases from J, with 11 bases in between. Germline lookup yields CDR1 SEHNR and CDR2 FQNEAQ (reference sequence). The CDR3 spans 15 residues. CDR3 DNA: TGTGCCAGCAGCTTAGCCGGGACCGACTATTCACCCCTCCACTTT. This gives the protein CASSLAGTDYSPLHF.

With regard to this clonotype: A much more abundant neighbour one base away suggests this may be a read error. The gene calls are TRBV11-3 and TRBJ2-7; maybe TRBD1 (6 bases). Germline V gene sequence: CDR1 SGHNT, CDR2 YENEEA. Trimming pared 5 bases from V and 1 base from J, leaving 9 bases between. The CDR3 runs 13 residues. CDR3: CASSNDRSYEQYF. As DNA, the CDR3 is TGTGCCAGCAGCAACGACAGGTCCTACGAGCAGTACTTC.

This clonotype was counted ten times or more. The rearrangement uses TRBV20-1 and TRBJ1-1, with 7 bases that match TRBD1. V shed 2 bases and J 0 bases; nucleotides not matched to a gene: 12. From germline, CDR1 is DFQATT and CDR2 SNEGSKA (reference sequence). The CDR3 runs to 17 residues. CDR3 DNA: TGCAGTGCTAGACCCCCCCGACAGGGATGGATGAACACTGAAGCTTTCTTT. Translation: CSARPPRQGWMNTEAFF.

This clonotype was seen only a few times. V gene TRBV27 combines with J gene TRBJ2-3; the D gene is possibly TRBD1 (6 bases). The CDR3 contains 17 residues. V was pared by 3 bases and J by 0 bases, with 16 bases between. Germline CDR1 reads MNHEY; CDR2 reads SMNVEV (reference sequence). The CDR3 region is CASSLWGTPLSTDTQYF. The CDR3 DNA is TGTGCCAGCAGTTTGTGGGGGACACCCCTAAGCACAGATACGCAGTATTTT.

This clonotype appeared many times. The CDR3: CASSLAPHTGGKDGYTF. In nucleotides, the CDR3 is TGCGCCAGCAGCTTGGCCCCACACACAGGGGGGAAGGATGGCTACACCTTC. V gene TRBV5-1 combines with J gene TRBJ1-2, with 8 bases aligning to TRBD1. CDR1 SGHRS and CDR2 YFSETQ come from the germline V gene. This CDR3 comprises 17 residues. With 0 bases clipped from V and 6 bases from J, the junction kept 13 bases outside the gene matches.

The J gene is TRBJ2-5, the V gene TRBV20-1; 12 bases agree with TRBD2. CDR3 length equals 16 residues. Trimming at V came to 0 bases and at J to 2 bases, leaving 4 bases not matched to a gene. Germline values: CDR1 DFQATT, CDR2 SNEGSKA (reference sequence). Here the CDR3 reads CSAREATSGGQETQYF. CDR3 in DNA: TGCAGTGCTAGAGAAGCAACTAGCGGGGGGCAAGAGACCCAGTACTTC.

In this sample, this clonotype turned up a few times. The rearrangement links TRBV29-1 to TRBJ2-3; tentatively, D is TRBD1 (6 bases). Trimming stripped 3 bases from V and 4 bases from J, with 11 bases between. This CDR3 is 13 amino acids long. CDR1 SQVTM and CDR2 ANQGSEA come from the germline V gene. This CDR3 reads CSVDRGSADTQYF. DNA of the CDR3: TGCAGCGTTGACAGGGGAAGCGCAGATACGCAGTATTTT.

The chain uses TRBV12-3 or TRBV12-4 and TRBJ1-3; D unclear. The CDR3 is made up of 14 amino acids. V gave up 6 bases and J gave up 0 bases, with 9 bases separating them. CDR3 nucleotides: TGTGCCAGCAGCCAAGGCGACTCTGGAAACACCATATATTTT. Translation gives CASSQGDSGNTIYF.

This clonotype was seen ten or more times. The chain is built from TRBV11-2 and TRBJ2-3, with D unresolved. This CDR3 spans 19 amino acids. Deletions cut 0 bases from V and 1 base from J, with 20 bases between. Germline CDR1 reads SGHAT; CDR2 reads FQNNGV. CDR3 in DNA: TGTGCCAGCAGCTTAGATCCCCCGCGACGGACGGATCGCACAGATACGCAGTATTTT. It codes for CASSLDPPRRTDRTDTQYF.